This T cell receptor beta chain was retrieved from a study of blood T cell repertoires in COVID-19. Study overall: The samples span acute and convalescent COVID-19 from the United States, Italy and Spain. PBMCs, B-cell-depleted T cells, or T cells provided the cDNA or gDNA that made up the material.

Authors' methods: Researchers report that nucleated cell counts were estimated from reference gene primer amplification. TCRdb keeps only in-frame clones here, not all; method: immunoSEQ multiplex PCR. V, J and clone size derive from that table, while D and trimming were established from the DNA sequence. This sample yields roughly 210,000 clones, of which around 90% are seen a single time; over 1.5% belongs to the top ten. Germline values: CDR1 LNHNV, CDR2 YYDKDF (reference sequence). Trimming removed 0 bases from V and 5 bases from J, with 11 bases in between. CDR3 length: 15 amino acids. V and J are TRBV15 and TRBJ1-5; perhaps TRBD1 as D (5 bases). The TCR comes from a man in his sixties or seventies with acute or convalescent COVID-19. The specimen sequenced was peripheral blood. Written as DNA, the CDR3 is TGTGCCACCAGCAGAGATGGGCAGGGCGATCAGCCCCAGCATTTT. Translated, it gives CATSRDGQGDQPQHF.